This T cell receptor (beta chain) was found in a study of cytomegalovirus exposure and HLA in healthy donors. Study-wide context: The 120 validation repertoires, a later analysis reported, used the same platform as the approximately 730 repertoires from the first cohort.

Note on this clone: Its antigen is currently unknown.

Study observations and caveats: Most TCR sequences were rare, but some public TCRs occurred in many donors.

Some clones are missing from TCRdb's copy, which holds only in-frame ones; the method was immunoSEQ multiplex PCR. In the table there are approximately 220,000 clones, approximately 90% of which are singletons. The germline CDR1 and CDR2 sequences are MNHEY and SMNVEV (reference sequence). Trimming at V came to 6 bases and at J to 6 bases, leaving 13 bases not matched to a gene. The CDR3 is 15 residues long. The chain uses TRBV27 and TRBJ2-5; 7 bases match TRBD2. The sequence derives from a young woman in good health and CMV-seronegative. Sequencing used PBMCs. The CDR3 region is CASRPWGRARQTQYF. CDR3 nucleotide sequence: TGTGCCAGCAGGCCTTGGGGGAGGGCCCGCCAGACCCAGTACTTC.